The T cell receptor beta chain under discussion was sequenced for a study of cytomegalovirus exposure and HLA in healthy donors. The PCR was carried out with 60 Vbeta primers and 13 Jbeta primers. Method: immunoSEQ multiplex PCR; TCRdb's copy keeps in-frame clones and lacks some. The data hold some 200,000 clones, with around 86% observed a single time. Points from the study as a whole: For presence/absence analyses, sequencing depth was assumed to be roughly uniform across donors.

The V and J ends lost 5 bases and 0 bases respectively, with 8 bases between them. The CDR3 is 14 residues long. Germline loops: CDR1 SGHTA, CDR2 FQGNSA. Concerning this clone itself: No antigen is known for it.

The chain has TRBV7-2 and TRBJ1-5; D is undetermined. The TCR comes from a middle-aged man in good health and CMV-seronegative. Specimen: PBMCs. Written as DNA, the CDR3 is TGTGCCAGCAGCGCGGAGTATAGCAATCAGCCCCAGCATTTT. Its protein product is CASSAEYSNQPQHF. Looking up the rest from reference TRBV7-2 and TRBJ1-5 gives the full variable domain: GAGVSQSPSNKVTEKGKDVELRCDPISGHTALYWYRQSLGQGLEFLIYFQGNSAPDKSGLPSDRFSAERTGGSVSTLTIQRTQQEDSAVYLCASSAEYSNQPQHFGDGTRLSIL.